Listed below are T cell receptor beta chains from one sample, sequenced in a study of Ad26.COV2.S vaccination and SARS-CoV-2 variants. The protocol was immunoSEQ multiplex PCR, while the TCRdb copy is restricted to in-frame clones and leaves out a portion. There are hundreds of thousands of clones in the sample; about 88% occur only once, and about 2.5% lies in the top ten. The specimen comprised peripheral blood, sampled in a trial of Ad26.COV2.S vaccine versus placebo. The receptor source for this set is a person aged 18-60 years who received the Ad26.COV2.S COVID-19 vaccine or a placebo. The CDR3 runs from the conserved cysteine through the conserved F or W. The order of the fields is CDR3 length, clone size, V gene, D gene, J gene, CDR3 DNA, CDR3 protein. A D gene is named only where the DNA matches it firmly. For some rows the clone size is stated as once, few or many, or as a class when expanded; others skip it.

12	-	TRBV9	-	TRBJ1-6	TGTGCCAGCCAATCGGGAGATACGTCCCTCCACTTT	CASQSGDTSLHF
16	-	TRBV4-2	-	TRBJ2-2	TGTGCCAGCAGGAAACAGGCAGGAGATATCACCGGGGAGCTGTTTTTT	CASRKQAGDITGELFF
14	-	TRBV7-2	-	TRBJ2-2	TGTGCCAGCAGCTTATGGACAGCCACCGGGGAGCTGTTTTTT	CASSLWTATGELFF
16	-	TRBV18	TRBD2	TRBJ2-1	TGTGCCAGCTCATCTCTAGCGGGAGAGTCATACAATGAGCAGTTCTTC	CASSSLAGESYNEQFF
14	-	TRBV19	TRBD2	TRBJ2-5	TGTGCCAGTAGTATAGTCGGGAGGCTAGGGACCCAGTACTTC	CASSIVGRLGTQYF
17	-	TRBV19	TRBD1	TRBJ1-5	TGTGCCAGTAGTATAGGCGGATACAGGGGGAGTAATCAGCCCCAGCATTTT	CASSIGGYRGSNQPQHF
14	once	TRBV9	-	TRBJ1-1	TGTGCCAGCAGCCAAGAGGCAGGATACACTGAAGCTTTCTTT	CASSQEAGYTEAFF
15	few	TRBV2	-	TRBJ1-5	TGTGCCAGCAGCCCCGGCGGGGGTAGTGCTCAGCCCCAGCATTTT	CASSPGGGSAQPQHF
13	-	TRBV18	-	TRBJ1-1	TGTGCCAGCTCACAAGGGGGGGACACTGAAGCTTTCTTT	CASSQGGDTEAFF
17	-	TRBV6-2/TRBV6-3	-	TRBJ1-5	TGTGCCAGCAGTTACTTTGGGGGCCAGATAAGCAATCAGCCCCAGCATTTT	CASSYFGGQISNQPQHF
14	-	TRBV13	-	TRBJ1-2	TGTGCCAGCAGCTTAGAAGACAGCTTCTATGGCTACACCTTC	CASSLEDSFYGYTF
15	once	TRBV2	-	TRBJ2-1	TGTGCCAGCAGTGAAACGGGGGACTCCTACAATGAGCAGTTCTTC	CASSETGDSYNEQFF
12	-	TRBV5-4	-	TRBJ2-7	TGTGCCTGGGTGGGGGAGCCCTACGAGCAGTACTTC	CAWVGEPYEQYF
16	-	TRBV6-6	TRBD2	TRBJ2-2	TGTGCCAGCACCCGATCTAGCGGGAGGGCCCCCGGGGAGCTGTTTTTT	CASTRSSGRAPGELFF
15	-	TRBV7-2	-	TRBJ1-2	TGTGCCAGCAGCTTCGGTGCCGGAACCGAGTATGGCTACACCTTC	CASSFGAGTEYGYTF
15	-	TRBV2	TRBD1	TRBJ1-5	TGTGCCAGCAGGAAGGAAACAGGGGATGGTCAGCCCCAGCATTTT	CASRKETGDGQPQHF
16	-	TRBV3-1/TRBV3-2	-	TRBJ1-2	TGTGCCAGCAGCCAAGCCTCCGGGAGGGGCACTTATGGCTACACCTTC	CASSQASGRGTYGYTF
15	-	TRBV5-1	-	TRBJ2-5	TGCGCCAGCAGCCCCGGGACTCGCCGGGAAGAGACCCAGTACTTC	CASSPGTRREETQYF
15	-	TRBV18	-	TRBJ1-5	TGTGCCAGCTCATCCGGGGCAGGAGTTGGACAGCCCCAGCATTTT	CASSSGAGVGQPQHF
13	-	TRBV13	-	TRBJ2-1	TGTGCCAGCAGCCGGTGGGACGGAGATGAGCAGTTCTTC	CASSRWDGDEQFF
15	-	TRBV7-2	TRBD1	TRBJ2-7	TGTGCCAGCAGCGCCCTGACAGGGAACCAGGGCGAGCAGTACTTC	CASSALTGNQGEQYF
14	-	TRBV6-5	-	TRBJ2-5	TGTGCCAGCAGTTACTTAGTGTCCCAAGAGACCCAGTACTTC	CASSYLVSQETQYF
13	-	TRBV30	-	TRBJ1-2	TGTGCCTGGAGTGTAACACAGCAGGGGGGCTACACCTTC	CAWSVTQQGGYTF
14	-	TRBV14	-	TRBJ2-3	TGTGCCAGCAGCCGCCTACCTAGCACAGATACGCAGTATTTT	CASSRLPSTDTQYF
12	-	TRBV11-3	TRBD1	TRBJ1-2	TGTGCCAGCAGCTTAGTAGGGACAGACTACACCTTC	CASSLVGTDYTF
16	once	TRBV3-1/TRBV3-2	TRBD1	TRBJ1-2	TGTGCCAGCAGCCAATTCTCGGGACAGGGAAGGGATGGCTACACCTTC	CASSQFSGQGRDGYTF
15	once	TRBV7-9	-	TRBJ1-2	TGTGCCAGCAGCTTATCCGCCAGGGCGGACTATGGCTACACCTTC	CASSLSARADYGYTF
13	-	TRBV7-3	-	TRBJ2-2	TGTGCCAGCAGCCCCAACCGCGTGGGGGAGCTGTTTTTT	CASSPNRVGELFF
13	once	TRBV2	-	TRBJ2-5	TGTGCCAGCAGTGAATACTTCCAAGAGACCCAGTACTTC	CASSEYFQETQYF
12	-	TRBV28	TRBD1	TRBJ1-2	TGTGCCAGCAGTTTGGGACAGCCTGGCTACACCTTC	CASSLGQPGYTF
16	-	TRBV5-1	-	TRBJ1-2	TGCGCCAGCAGCTTGGGGCCGGGACACCCACCCTATGGCTACACCTTC	CASSLGPGHPPYGYTF
15	-	TRBV7-3	-	TRBJ2-6	TGTGCCAGCAGCCTGACAGACCCTGGGGCCAACGTCCTGACTTTC	CASSLTDPGANVLTF
13	-	TRBV4-3	-	TRBJ2-5	TGCGCCAGCAGCCAAGATCGCGAAGAGACCCAGTACTTC	CASSQDREETQYF
14	-	TRBV18	TRBD1	TRBJ2-7	TGTGCCAGCTCAACCGGGACAGGGAAGGTTCTTGACTTCTTC	CASSTGTGKVLDFF
14	-	TRBV6-5	-	TRBJ1-2	TGTGCCAGCAGTTACCAGGGAACGGGGGATGGCTACACCTTC	CASSYQGTGDGYTF
18	-	TRBV27	TRBD2	TRBJ2-3	TGTGCCAGCCTTGAGGGACTAGCGGGAGGGCTGGGGACAGATACGCAGTATTTT	CASLEGLAGGLGTDTQYF
13	-	TRBV27	-	TRBJ1-1	TGTGCCAGCAAGCCCGTCCGGGACACTGAAGCTTTCTTT	CASKPVRDTEAFF
14	-	TRBV2	-	TRBJ2-7	TGTGCCAGCAGTGATCAGGGAGGGGGGTACGAGCAGTACTTC	CASSDQGGGYEQYF
13	-	TRBV11-2	-	TRBJ2-7	TGTGCCAGCAGCTTAGGAGTCGGGGACGAGCAGTACTTC	CASSLGVGDEQYF
16	-	TRBV9	TRBD2	TRBJ2-3	TGTGCCAGCAGCGAGGCACTAGCGGCCCCCACAGATACGCAGTATTTT	CASSEALAAPTDTQYF
14	few	TRBV18	TRBD1	TRBJ1-2	TGTGCCAGCTCACCCCCAACAGGGGACTATGGCTACACCTTC	CASSPPTGDYGYTF
14	-	TRBV28	TRBD1	TRBJ1-2	TGTGCCAGCAGTGCCGGGACAGGGGGCTATGGCTACACCTTC	CASSAGTGGYGYTF
13	few	TRBV7-3	-	TRBJ1-1	TGTGCCAGCAGCCAGGCGGGGAGGACTGAAGCTTTCTTT	CASSQAGRTEAFF
14	-	TRBV5-5	-	TRBJ1-4	TGTGCCAGCAGCTTTACTGGGGGGAATGAAAAACTGTTTTTT	CASSFTGGNEKLFF
13	-	TRBV2	TRBD1	TRBJ1-5	TGTGCCAGCAGAGGGACAGGGGGACAGCCCCAGCATTTT	CASRGTGGQPQHF
11	-	TRBV4-1	-	TRBJ1-4	TGCGCCAGCAGCCAGCTAGGAAAACTGTTTTTT	CASSQLGKLFF
12	-	TRBV18	-	TRBJ2-2	TGTGCCAGCGGGTTAAACACCGGGGAGCTGTTTTTT	CASGLNTGELFF
13	-	TRBV6-1	-	TRBJ1-5	TGTGCCAGCAGTGAGGAAGAAGGTCAGCCCCAGCATTTT	CASSEEEGQPQHF
14	few	TRBV10-1	-	TRBJ1-1	TGCGCCAGCAGGACAGGACATTTGGACACTGAAGCTTTCTTT	CASRTGHLDTEAFF
13	-	TRBV7-2	-	TRBJ2-5	TGTGCCAGCAGCTTAGCGGGGAGGGAGACCCAGTACTTC	CASSLAGRETQYF
16	-	TRBV7-2	TRBD1	TRBJ1-5	TGTGCCAGCAGCTTAGCGGTGGCACAGGGGGTTCAGCCCCAGCATTTT	CASSLAVAQGVQPQHF
11	once	TRBV20-1	-	TRBJ2-3	TGCAGTGCCCCTCGCTCAGATACGCAGTATTTT	CSAPRSDTQYF
15	-	TRBV19	-	TRBJ2-1	TGTGCCAGTAGTAGATCTCCAGCTTACAGGGATGAGCAGTTCTTC	CASSRSPAYRDEQFF
13	-	TRBV7-2	TRBD2	TRBJ2-3	TGTGCCAGCAGCTGGGGGGGAGGGGCCACGCAGTATTTT	CASSWGGGATQYF
13	-	TRBV28	-	TRBJ2-7	TGTGCCAGCAGTTCACTGGGGCGTGGAGGGCAGTACTTC	CASSSLGRGGQYF
15	-	TRBV18	TRBD1	TRBJ1-1	TGTGCCAGCTCACCTCGGACAGGGGGAGGGGTTGAAGCTTTCTTT	CASSPRTGGGVEAFF